Below are 12 T cell receptor beta chains sequenced from a single sample in a study of follicular helper T cells after annual influenza vaccination. Only in-frame clones appear in the TCRdb table, and some are missing; sequencing was by immunoSEQ multiplex PCR. Here the sample spans thousands of clones, roughly 83% being singletons. Time point given: 2015-2016 season, 7 days after influenza vaccination. The input for sequencing was CXCR5+ CD38- circulating T follicular helper cells from blood, taken 7 days after influenza vaccination. Subset here: circulating Tfh, non-naive CD4+CXCR5+PD-1+ (ICOS+CD38+ or ICOS-CD38-). The receptor source for this set is an adult who received the influenza vaccine.

V is TRBV18 and J is TRBJ2-5; perhaps TRBD1 as D (6 bases). Per the germline V gene, CDR1 is KGHSH and CDR2 is LQKENI. The V end lost 1 base, the J end lost 4 bases, and 10 bases lay between the germline ends. CDR3 size: 14 residues. CDR3 in amino acids: CASSPLTGPETQYF. The CDR3 region has the DNA TGTGCCAGCTCACCACTCACAGGGCCAGAGACCCAGTACTTC. Variable domain in full (rest from reference TRBV18 and TRBJ2-5): NAGVMQNPRHLVRRRGQEARLRCSPMKGHSHVYWYRQLPEEGLKFMVYLQKENIIDESGMPKERFSAEFPKEGPSILRIQQVVRGDSAAYFCASSPLTGPETQYFGPGTRLLVL.

The chain uses TRBV19 and TRBJ1-5; a possible D gene is TRBD1 (6 bases). The CDR3 length is 15 residues. Trimming pared 3 bases from V and 6 bases from J, leaving 15 bases between. Germline values: CDR1 LNHDA, CDR2 SQIVND (reference sequence). The CDR3 bases are TGTGCCAGTAGTATTCAGACAGGCGGAGGTCAGCCCCAGCATTTT. The encoded protein is CASSIQTGGGQPQHF.

This clone was detected once. The chain joins TRBV9 to TRBJ1-3, with D hard to call. This CDR3 comprises 15 residues. CDR1 and CDR2 from the germline V gene are SGDLS and YYNGEE. The ends were cut back, 4 bases at V and 0 bases at J, with 11 bases in the middle. The CDR3 DNA reads TGTGCCAGCAGCCCTAGACCGGACTCTGGAAACACCATATATTTT. Translating it yields CASSPRPDSGNTIYF.

The rearrangement joins TRBV28 to TRBJ2-5; D may correspond to TRBD1 or TRBD2 (5 bases each). Trimming pared 2 bases from V and 5 bases from J, leaving 15 bases between. The CDR3 has 15 residues. Germline CDR1 is MDHEN and CDR2 is SYDVKM. CDR3 region: CASSLGGVNGETQYF. In DNA, the CDR3 is TGTGCCAGCAGTTTAGGGGGAGTTAATGGGGAGACCCAGTACTTC.

The chain recombines TRBV7-6 with TRBJ1-1; no definite D call. The CDR3 totals 16 residues. Germline values: CDR1 SGHVS, CDR2 FNYEAQ. The V gene lost 2 bases and the J gene lost 0 bases, with 13 bases spanning the gap. For the CDR3, the DNA is TGTGCCAGCAGCTTACTTTCCGGGAAGATGAACACTGAAGCTTTCTTT. It translates to CASSLLSGKMNTEAFF.

V usage is TRBV5-1 and J usage is TRBJ2-1; 7 bases line up with TRBD1. V shed 7 bases, J shed 4 bases, and the junction held 8 bases outside the gene matches. Germline assignment: CDR1 SGHRS and CDR2 YFSETQ. This CDR3 comprises 14 residues. DNA of the CDR3: TGCGCCAGCCGATACTTGGACAGGTACAATGAGCAGTTCTTC. The encoded protein is CASRYLDRYNEQFF.

This clone appeared a single time. The rearrangement links TRBV2 to TRBJ2-5; D assignment may be TRBD1 or TRBD2 (6 bases each). The CDR3 extends over 13 amino acids. V gave up 5 bases and J gave up 4 bases, with 11 bases separating them. Germline V lookup: CDR1 SNHLY, CDR2 FYNNEI. The CDR3 DNA is TGTGCCAGCAGTCTGGGGGGCCCAGAGACCCAGTACTTC. Translation: CASSLGGPETQYF. The full variable domain, its missing parts supplied by reference TRBV2 and TRBJ2-5, is EPEVTQTPSHQVTQMGQEVILRCVPISNHLYFYWYRQILGQKVEFLVSFYNNEISEKSEIFDDQFSVERPDGSNFTLKIRSTKLEDSAMYFCASSLGGPETQYFGPGTRLLVL.

The chain recombines TRBV2 with TRBJ1-1; TRBD1 might be the D (5 bases). CDR3 length: 14 amino acids. V dropped 2 bases and J dropped 4 bases, with 11 bases sitting between them. CDR1 SNHLY and CDR2 FYNNEI come from the germline V gene. The CDR3 DNA reads TGTGCCAGCAGTGAACAAGGGGTATCCACTGAAGCTTTCTTT. Protein product: CASSEQGVSTEAFF.

V gene TRBV7-3 combines with J gene TRBJ2-1; TRBD1 agrees at 8 bases. This CDR3 has 14 amino acids. The germline V gene encodes CDR1 SGHTA and CDR2 FQGTGA. Trimming at V came to 3 bases and at J to 3 bases, leaving 1 base not matched to a gene. CDR3 bases: TGTGCCAGCAGCTTGGGACAGGACTACAATGAGCAGTTCTTC. The encoded protein is CASSLGQDYNEQFF. Together with reference TRBV7-3 and TRBJ2-1, the CDR3 gives the full variable domain: GAGVSQTPSNKVTEKGKYVELRCDPISGHTALYWYRQSLGQGPEFLIYFQGTGAADDSGLPNDRFFAVRPEGSVSTLKIQRTERGDSAVYLCASSLGQDYNEQFFGPGTRLTVL.

This clone was seen only a few times. The V call is TRBV11-3, the J call TRBJ2-7, with TRBD1 matching over 12 bases. Per germline, CDR1 SGHNT and CDR2 YENEEA. The CDR3 contains 15 residues. V trimming: 1 base; J trimming: 5 bases; junction bases outside the gene matches: 3. As DNA, the CDR3 is TGTGCCAGCAGCTTAGGGGGGACAGGGGGCCACGAGCAGTACTTC. Its translation: CASSLGGTGGHEQYF.

J is TRBJ2-3 and V is TRBV30; 8 nucleotides agree with TRBD1. Germline CDR1 is GTSNPN and CDR2 is SVGIG (reference sequence). V lost 3 bases to trimming and J lost 7 bases; unmatched junction nucleotides: 12. The CDR3 covers 15 residues. CDR3: CAWSAGQGITHTQYF. In DNA form, the CDR3 reads TGTGCCTGGAGCGCCGGACAGGGAATTACCCATACGCAGTATTTT.

The chain employs TRBV7-6 and TRBJ1-1, with D hard to call. Trimming cost V 5 bases and J 7 bases, with 11 bases left between them. The V gene's germline CDR1 is SGHVS and CDR2 FNYEAQ. The CDR3 is 12 residues long. This CDR3 is CASSPRSSEAFF. CDR3 DNA sequence: TGTGCCAGCAGCCCCCGGTCCAGTGAAGCTTTCTTT. Full variable domain (outside the CDR3, taken from reference TRBV7-6 and TRBJ1-1): GAGVSQSPRYKVTKRGQDVALRCDPISGHVSLYWYRQALGQGPEFLTYFNYEAQQDKSGLPNDRFSAERPEGSISTLTIQRTEQRDSAMYRCASSPRSSEAFFGQGTRLTVV.